The rows below give T cell receptor beta chains drawn from one sample of a study of blood T cell repertoires in COVID-19. Using immunoSEQ multiplex PCR, the repertoire was profiled, and TCRdb retains in-frame clones only, with some absent. The sample yields approximately 150,000 clones, about 83% seen once. The sample taken for sequencing was peripheral blood. These receptors were taken from a woman aged 45-60 years with active or convalescent COVID-19. The CDR3 runs from the conserved cysteine through the conserved F or W. The order of the fields is V gene, D gene, clone size, J gene, CDR3 protein. The D gene is left open where the match is weak. Clone size is stated in some rows and not others, as once, few, many or a class when expanded.

TRBV7-9	TRBD1	-	TRBJ1-2	CASSTTGAGYGYTF
TRBV6-4	-	-	TRBJ2-7	CASTVLFLSSYEQYF
TRBV10-3	TRBD2	once	TRBJ2-1	CAISEKGLAGSYNEQFF
TRBV6-2/TRBV6-3	-	-	TRBJ2-5	CASSPAAYRIQETQYF
TRBV7-2	-	-	TRBJ1-2	CASSPGLSTSGYTF
TRBV10-1	TRBD2	-	TRBJ2-7	CASMKELAGEQYF
TRBV10-3	-	-	TRBJ1-1	CAIRAPGALWAAFF
TRBV10-3	TRBD1	-	TRBJ2-7	CAISEAGGSYEQYF
TRBV7-2	TRBD1	-	TRBJ2-7	CASSPRTGGIYEQYF
TRBV28	TRBD2	-	TRBJ2-1	CASSPMGLAGGFEQFF
TRBV30	TRBD1	once	TRBJ1-2	CAWTRRGGSGGYTF
TRBV10-3	TRBD2	-	TRBJ2-7	CAISESGAGGPNEQYF
TRBV9	TRBD1	-	TRBJ1-5	CASSVGQGENQPQHF
TRBV11-2	-	-	TRBJ1-2	CASSLDRVGYTF
TRBV7-8	-	-	TRBJ2-1	CASSVVGGGSYNEQFF
TRBV11-2	-	-	TRBJ2-5	CASSLETSQETQYF
TRBV6-2/TRBV6-3	TRBD2	once	TRBJ2-3	CASSYSTSGRTDTQYF
TRBV7-9	-	-	TRBJ1-3	CASSFSRQPGNTIYF
TRBV28	-	-	TRBJ1-1	CASRRGGNTEAFF
TRBV18	TRBD1	-	TRBJ1-6	CASSPSRARDSYNSPLHF
TRBV3-1/TRBV3-2	TRBD1	once	TRBJ1-5	CASSQEGRTGAQPQHF
TRBV30	TRBD1	-	TRBJ1-6	CAWTGARTGSPLHF
TRBV9	-	-	TRBJ2-2	CASSAQGPGELFF
TRBV27	-	-	TRBJ2-7	CASSRPGHSYEQYF
TRBV7-9	-	-	TRBJ1-1	CASSLEDMNTEAFF
TRBV2	-	-	TRBJ1-1	CASTGSKIMNTEAFF
TRBV6-1	-	-	TRBJ2-3	CASSEWGRGEDTQYF
TRBV13	-	-	TRBJ2-3	CASSLGQVGTDTQYF
TRBV5-1	-	once	TRBJ1-5	CASSLGQGGQPQHF
TRBV5-6	TRBD1	-	TRBJ2-5	CASSLGTGKSETQYF
TRBV19	TRBD1	-	TRBJ1-5	CASSPTGGASPQHF
TRBV7-2	-	-	TRBJ2-7	CASSLRQGVEQYF
TRBV5-1	-	once	TRBJ2-3	CASSLIESTVITDTQYF
TRBV20-1	-	-	TRBJ2-7	CSGGNSGEQYF
TRBV3-1/TRBV3-2	TRBD1	once	TRBJ1-2	CASSHSGQGNYGYTF
TRBV19	-	-	TRBJ2-7	CASSIGTTYEQYF
TRBV4-3	-	-	TRBJ1-1	CASSQDVRLNTEAFF
TRBV6-2/TRBV6-3	TRBD2	-	TRBJ2-1	CASSYPLASGSDEQFF
TRBV10-3	-	few	TRBJ1-1	CAISDPPGGGHTEAFF
TRBV7-6	TRBD1	-	TRBJ1-6	CASSLSYRGNSPLHF
TRBV27	-	-	TRBJ2-4	CASSHQPGAGLAKNIQYF
TRBV4-2	-	-	TRBJ1-2	CASSQVSGVYGYTF
TRBV19	TRBD2	-	TRBJ2-7	CASSTSGGGYEQYF
TRBV28	-	-	TRBJ2-7	CASSLAGAYEQYF
TRBV24-1	-	-	TRBJ2-1	CATSGGTSSYNEQFF
TRBV6-5	TRBD1	once	TRBJ1-1	CASRRQGNTEAFF
TRBV6-5	-	-	TRBJ1-2	CASSSGTNYGYTF
TRBV6-5	-	-	TRBJ2-7	CATSPGSGLTYEQYF
TRBV6-6	TRBD2	-	TRBJ2-3	CASRKSGGASDTQYF
TRBV19	TRBD2	-	TRBJ2-7	CASSIGSSGSRYEQYF
TRBV14	-	once	TRBJ1-2	CASSRTANYGYTF
TRBV29-1	-	-	TRBJ1-1	CSVRRGQRGQNTEAFF
TRBV14	TRBD2	-	TRBJ2-5	CASSQGTRIETQYF
TRBV6-2/TRBV6-3	-	-	TRBJ2-7	CASSTLGGEQYF